This T cell receptor beta chain appears in the sequencing data of a study of shared clonotypes between healthy human individuals. Background on the study: Per donor, three plates held CD4 naive cells, three held CD4 memory, two held CD8 naive and one held CD8 memory.

V shed 4 bases and J shed 6 bases, with 22 bases lying between them. The CDR3 loop spans 17 amino acids. Germline V gene lookup returns CDR1 SGHRS and CDR2 YFSETQ. Concerning this clone: Its antigen is unidentified.

Study results and caveats: Lower generation probabilities were found for non-shared clonotypes than for those shared by all four donors.

Deep-level running was used for the assay. Sequencing was performed with immunoSEQ multiplex PCR; in TCRdb, only in-frame clones are kept and a portion is missing. The data contain around 1.5 million clones, approximately 98% of them seen just once; the ten biggest clones take up 0.45%. CD4+ cells were split into CD45RA+ naive and CD45RA-negative memory subsets. Sequencing was performed on naive CD4+ T cells sorted from blood. Subset here: CD45RA+ positively selected. This TCR came from a young man in good health. This chain joins TRBV5-1 and TRBJ2-2; the D gene is possibly TRBD2 (6 bases). The CDR3: CASSAQPGTPYAGELFF. For the CDR3, the DNA is TGCGCCAGCAGCGCTCAGCCCGGGACTCCCTACGCCGGGGAGCTGTTTTTT.